The rows below give T cell receptor beta chains drawn from one sample of a study of OX40 agonist ivuxolimab in advanced cancers. Assay: immunoSEQ multiplex PCR; the TCRdb copy retains only in-frame clones and omits some. The sample has around 81,000 clones; over 75% are singletons. Sequencing used CD4+ or CD8+ T cells sorted from blood, obtained in a trial of the OX40 agonist ivuxolimab. Receptors originate from an adult with an advanced solid tumor such as melanoma, head and neck, liver or kidney cancer. Both conserved end residues are part of each CDR3. A D gene is named only where the DNA matches it firmly. Some rows have no size entry. The others give once, few or many, or a class for an expanded clone.

d_gene: TRBD1; v_gene: TRBV27; j_gene: TRBJ2-4; abundance: NA; CDR3nt: TGTGCCAGCAGCCCGAGACAGGGGAGCAAAAACATTCAGTACTTC; CDR3aa: CASSPRQGSKNIQYF
d_gene: NA; v_gene: TRBV19; j_gene: TRBJ1-2; abundance: NA; CDR3nt: TGTGCCAGTAGATACGGGCCGTTGGGGCTGAATGGCTACACCTTC; CDR3aa: CASRYGPLGLNGYTF
d_gene: NA; v_gene: TRBV28; j_gene: TRBJ1-6; abundance: NA; CDR3nt: TGTGCCAGCGTGGGGGGACACCAAAATTCACCCCTCCACTTT; CDR3aa: CASVGGHQNSPLHF
d_gene: TRBD1; v_gene: TRBV5-1; j_gene: TRBJ2-1; abundance: NA; CDR3nt: TGCGCCAGCAGCCCCGTGACAGGGTGGAATGAGCAGTTCTTC; CDR3aa: CASSPVTGWNEQFF
d_gene: NA; v_gene: TRBV19; j_gene: TRBJ2-3; abundance: NA; CDR3nt: TGTGCCAGTAGGACTGGCGGGAGCACAGATACGCAGTATTTT; CDR3aa: CASRTGGSTDTQYF
d_gene: NA; v_gene: TRBV6-1; j_gene: TRBJ1-2; abundance: NA; CDR3nt: TGTGCCAGCAGTGAGCGGAACAGATATGGCTACACCTTC; CDR3aa: CASSERNRYGYTF
d_gene: NA; v_gene: TRBV19; j_gene: TRBJ1-4; abundance: NA; CDR3nt: TGTGCCAGTAGACAACGGCCCCGTCTCGAAAAACTGTTTTTT; CDR3aa: CASRQRPRLEKLFF
d_gene: TRBD2; v_gene: TRBV19; j_gene: TRBJ2-1; abundance: few; CDR3nt: TGTGCCAGTAGTACCGGGACTAGCGGGAACAATGAGCAGTTCTTC; CDR3aa: CASSTGTSGNNEQFF
d_gene: NA; v_gene: TRBV7-2; j_gene: TRBJ2-2; abundance: NA; CDR3nt: TGTGCCAGCAACAACCCCTGGACCGGGGAGCTGTTTTTT; CDR3aa: CASNNPWTGELFF
d_gene: NA; v_gene: TRBV27; j_gene: TRBJ1-2; abundance: NA; CDR3nt: TGTGCCAGCAGTTTACGACATCGTGCGGGCTATGGCTACACCTTC; CDR3aa: CASSLRHRAGYGYTF
d_gene: NA; v_gene: TRBV4-1; j_gene: TRBJ2-4; abundance: NA; CDR3nt: TGCGCCAGCAGCCAAGTAATTTTGGACGGAGCCAAAAACATTCAGTACTTC; CDR3aa: CASSQVILDGAKNIQYF
d_gene: TRBD1; v_gene: TRBV28; j_gene: TRBJ1-2; abundance: NA; CDR3nt: TGTGCCAGCAGGCTCACAGGGGGCAGTCGCTACACCTTC; CDR3aa: CASRLTGGSRYTF
d_gene: NA; v_gene: TRBV28; j_gene: TRBJ2-2; abundance: NA; CDR3nt: TGTGCCAGTAAGACAGTGAACACCGGGGAGCTGTTTTTT; CDR3aa: CASKTVNTGELFF
d_gene: NA; v_gene: TRBV4-1; j_gene: TRBJ2-3; abundance: NA; CDR3nt: TGCGCCAGCAGCCAAGATATACGGCCGCTGGCCGGCACAGATACGCAGTATTTT; CDR3aa: CASSQDIRPLAGTDTQYF
d_gene: TRBD1; v_gene: TRBV5-6; j_gene: TRBJ2-7; abundance: NA; CDR3nt: TGTGCCAGCAGCTCCACAGGGGGGCTAGTATACGAGCAGTACTTC; CDR3aa: CASSSTGGLVYEQYF
d_gene: NA; v_gene: TRBV11-3; j_gene: TRBJ2-2; abundance: NA; CDR3nt: TGTGCCAGCCGGGGGACCGGGGAGCTGTTTTTT; CDR3aa: CASRGTGELFF
d_gene: TRBD1; v_gene: TRBV27; j_gene: TRBJ1-5; abundance: NA; CDR3nt: TGTGCCAGCAGAAGTTACAACAGGGGAGGCACCAGTCAGCCCCAGCATTTT; CDR3aa: CASRSYNRGGTSQPQHF
d_gene: TRBD1; v_gene: TRBV6-5; j_gene: TRBJ1-2; abundance: once; CDR3nt: TGTGCCAGCAGGCAAACAGGGGACAATGGCTACACCTTC; CDR3aa: CASRQTGDNGYTF
d_gene: TRBD2; v_gene: TRBV4-2; j_gene: TRBJ2-7; abundance: NA; CDR3nt: TGTGCCAGCAGCCCACAGAAGACTAGCGGGCCCTACGAGCAGTACTTC; CDR3aa: CASSPQKTSGPYEQYF
d_gene: NA; v_gene: TRBV19; j_gene: TRBJ2-3; abundance: NA; CDR3nt: TGTGCCAGTAGCCCCCCTTCAGGGGACACAGATACGCAGTATTTT; CDR3aa: CASSPPSGDTDTQYF
d_gene: NA; v_gene: TRBV5-4; j_gene: TRBJ2-6; abundance: NA; CDR3nt: TGTGCCAGCAAAGATCGGGGGCCCAGCTCTGGGGCCAACGTCCTGACTTTC; CDR3aa: CASKDRGPSSGANVLTF
d_gene: TRBD1; v_gene: TRBV7-9; j_gene: TRBJ2-1; abundance: NA; CDR3nt: TGTGCCAGCAGCTTAGGACAGGGTACCTACAATGAGCAGTTCTTC; CDR3aa: CASSLGQGTYNEQFF
d_gene: TRBD1; v_gene: TRBV9; j_gene: TRBJ2-6; abundance: NA; CDR3nt: TGTGCCAGCAGCCCCAGGGACAGGGTTTTAGGGGCCAACGTCCTGACTTTC; CDR3aa: CASSPRDRVLGANVLTF
d_gene: NA; v_gene: TRBV10-3; j_gene: TRBJ1-3; abundance: once; CDR3nt: TGTGCCATCAGTGAGCTGGGTACTGGAAACACCATATATTTT; CDR3aa: CAISELGTGNTIYF
d_gene: NA; v_gene: TRBV4-1; j_gene: TRBJ2-3; abundance: NA; CDR3nt: TGCGCCAGCAGCCAAGTGAATTTGGTTAACACAGATACGCAGTATTTT; CDR3aa: CASSQVNLVNTDTQYF
d_gene: NA; v_gene: TRBV5-4; j_gene: TRBJ2-2; abundance: NA; CDR3nt: TGTGCCAGCAGCTTTGGTGGTATGCGAACCGGGGAGCTGTTTTTT; CDR3aa: CASSFGGMRTGELFF
d_gene: NA; v_gene: TRBV29-1; j_gene: TRBJ1-5; abundance: NA; CDR3nt: TGCAGCGTTGCGAACAGTGCCAATCAGCCCCAGCATTTT; CDR3aa: CSVANSANQPQHF
d_gene: TRBD1; v_gene: TRBV28; j_gene: TRBJ2-7; abundance: NA; CDR3nt: TGTGCCAGCAGTGGCCCGGGACAGGGGACCTACGAGCAGTACTTC; CDR3aa: CASSGPGQGTYEQYF
d_gene: NA; v_gene: TRBV7-2; j_gene: TRBJ2-5; abundance: NA; CDR3nt: TGTGCCAGCAGCTTAGCGGGGGTTCCCCAGTACTTC; CDR3aa: CASSLAGVPQYF
d_gene: TRBD1; v_gene: TRBV28; j_gene: TRBJ1-2; abundance: NA; CDR3nt: TGTGCCAGCAGTTCCGGGACAGCCTCTAACTATGGCTACACCTTC; CDR3aa: CASSSGTASNYGYTF
d_gene: TRBD1; v_gene: TRBV19; j_gene: TRBJ2-7; abundance: NA; CDR3nt: TGTGCCAGTAGTATTTCCGGGACAGGGGGCTACGAGCAGTACTTC; CDR3aa: CASSISGTGGYEQYF
d_gene: NA; v_gene: TRBV18; j_gene: TRBJ2-5; abundance: NA; CDR3nt: TGTGCCAGCACCGTCCTCAGGGGCGCGGAGACCCAGTACTTC; CDR3aa: CASTVLRGAETQYF
d_gene: TRBD1; v_gene: TRBV7-2; j_gene: TRBJ2-5; abundance: once; CDR3nt: TGTGCCAGCAGCTCCCAGAGCAGGGGGCTAGAGACCCAGTACTTC; CDR3aa: CASSSQSRGLETQYF
d_gene: NA; v_gene: TRBV28; j_gene: TRBJ1-2; abundance: NA; CDR3nt: TGCGCCAGCAGTTCAGGCTATGGCTACACCTTC; CDR3aa: CASSSGYGYTF
d_gene: NA; v_gene: TRBV28; j_gene: TRBJ1-2; abundance: NA; CDR3nt: TGTGCCACCGCCGGCGGGTGGAACTATGGCTACACCTTC; CDR3aa: CATAGGWNYGYTF
d_gene: TRBD1; v_gene: TRBV5-1; j_gene: TRBJ1-6; abundance: once; CDR3nt: TGCGCCAGCAGCCCCGGGACAGGGGGCGGTTCACCCCTCCACTTT; CDR3aa: CASSPGTGGGSPLHF
d_gene: NA; v_gene: TRBV6-6; j_gene: TRBJ2-5; abundance: NA; CDR3nt: TGTGCCAGCAGTACATACAGGGTTCAGTACTTC; CDR3aa: CASSTYRVQYF
d_gene: TRBD2; v_gene: TRBV2; j_gene: TRBJ2-2; abundance: NA; CDR3nt: TGTGCCAGCAGTTTTATAGCGGGAACCGGGGAGCTGTTTTTT; CDR3aa: CASSFIAGTGELFF
d_gene: NA; v_gene: TRBV30; j_gene: TRBJ1-6; abundance: NA; CDR3nt: TGTGCCTGGAAGATCGGGCCGGGGTCACCCCTCCACTTT; CDR3aa: CAWKIGPGSPLHF
d_gene: TRBD2; v_gene: TRBV7-8; j_gene: TRBJ2-3; abundance: NA; CDR3nt: TGTGCCAGCAGCTTAGAGAGCGGGAGGGCAGATACGCAGTATTTT; CDR3aa: CASSLESGRADTQYF
d_gene: TRBD2; v_gene: TRBV29-1; j_gene: TRBJ2-1; abundance: NA; CDR3nt: TGCAGCTTATTACTAGCGGGAGGGCCTGGTGAGCAGTTCTTC; CDR3aa: CSLLLAGGPGEQFF
d_gene: TRBD2; v_gene: TRBV28; j_gene: TRBJ2-1; abundance: NA; CDR3nt: TGTGCCAGCAGTTCCGCTAGCGGGCACTCCTACAATGAGCAGTTCTTC; CDR3aa: CASSSASGHSYNEQFF
d_gene: TRBD2; v_gene: TRBV19; j_gene: TRBJ2-4; abundance: NA; CDR3nt: TGTGCCAGTAGTCCTAGCGGGCTAGCCAAAAACATTCAGTACTTC; CDR3aa: CASSPSGLAKNIQYF
d_gene: NA; v_gene: TRBV7-3; j_gene: TRBJ2-2; abundance: NA; CDR3nt: TGTGCCAGCAGCTTAAAGTTTTCGGCGGATAACACCGGGGAGCTGTTTTTT; CDR3aa: CASSLKFSADNTGELFF